Described below is a single T cell receptor (beta chain) sequence and its context. Indicated treatment: oral pan-JAK inhibitor, 5-10 mg twice daily. Researchers gathered lesional scalp punch biopsies and peripheral blood from patients with alopecia areata. The CDR3 is 15 residues long. Germline V gene data show CDR1 as MGHDK and CDR2 as SYGVNS. Trimming took off 2 bases at V and 5 bases at J, with 16 bases between the two ends. The data are from a study of CD8+ T cells in alopecia areata. Study-level information: The study gave tofacitinib for 6 to 18 months, then 6 months off drug.

RNA extraction was followed by reverse transcription into cDNA, which acted as the sequencing template. TCRdb's copy holds only in-frame clones and misses some; the assay was immunoSEQ multiplex PCR. The sample shows about 130,000 clones, around 50% of them seen only once. The J gene is TRBJ2-7, the V gene TRBV25-1; no definite D call. This sequence was found in a human donor with alopecia areata. The source was CD8+ T cells sorted from blood, collected at week 4, from a patient treated with tofacitinib. The DNA of the CDR3 is TGTGCCAGCAGTGAAGGAATCTTGGCCGGCGACGAGCAGTACTTC. This translates into CASSEGILAGDEQYF.